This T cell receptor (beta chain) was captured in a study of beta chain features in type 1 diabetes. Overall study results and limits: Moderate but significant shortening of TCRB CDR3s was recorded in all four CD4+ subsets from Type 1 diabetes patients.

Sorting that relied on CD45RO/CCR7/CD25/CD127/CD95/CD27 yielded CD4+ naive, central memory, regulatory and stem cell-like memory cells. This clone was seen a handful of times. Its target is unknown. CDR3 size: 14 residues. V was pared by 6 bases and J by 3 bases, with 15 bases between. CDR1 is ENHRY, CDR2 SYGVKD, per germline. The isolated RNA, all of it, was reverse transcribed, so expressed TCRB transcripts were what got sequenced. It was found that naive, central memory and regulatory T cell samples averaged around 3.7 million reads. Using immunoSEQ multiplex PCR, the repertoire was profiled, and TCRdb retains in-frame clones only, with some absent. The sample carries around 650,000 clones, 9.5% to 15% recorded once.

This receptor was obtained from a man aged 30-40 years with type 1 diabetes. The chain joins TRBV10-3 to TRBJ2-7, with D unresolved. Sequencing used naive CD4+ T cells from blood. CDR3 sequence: CAIRLGNRNYEQYF. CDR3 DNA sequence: TGTGCCATCAGGTTAGGGAATAGAAACTACGAGCAGTACTTC.